This T cell receptor beta chain was observed in a study of cytomegalovirus exposure and HLA in healthy donors. General study results and limits: The study recorded 150 to 200 TCR beta chains that were cytomegalovirus-associated. Later work associated roughly 17,000 TCR beta sequences with HLA alleles at 0.05 false discovery rate.

Losses at the gene ends were 4 bases for V and 5 bases for J; bases not matched to a gene: 8. Germline V CDR1 and CDR2: SGHRS, YFSETQ. The CDR3 is 14 residues long. PCR was performed using 60 Vbeta and 13 Jbeta primers. Sequencing was performed with immunoSEQ multiplex PCR; in TCRdb, only in-frame clones are kept and a portion is missing. The sample includes about 200,000 clones, 75% to 85% seen only once; the top ten take approximately 2.2%. Details on this clone: Its antigen is currently unknown.

The genes are TRBV5-1 and TRBJ2-5; the match to TRBD1 covers 7 bases. Sequenced: PBMCs. The TCR sequence derives from a woman aged 45 to 65 in good health and CMV-seronegative. This CDR3 reads CASSRTGLGETQYF. In nucleotides, the CDR3 is TGCGCCAGCAGCCGGACAGGCCTCGGGGAGACCCAGTACTTC.